The 8 T cell receptor beta chains below all came from one sample that was sequenced in a study of siplizumab effects on memory and regulatory T cells. Only in-frame clones appear in the TCRdb table, and some are missing; sequencing was by immunoSEQ multiplex PCR. The sample consists of around 100,000 clones, about 94% of them appearing once. The sample consisted of non-Treg CD4+ T cells sorted from blood. The receptors originated from a human donor in good health.

The CDR3: CASSSLRGPNQPQHF. The DNA of the CDR3 is TGTGCCAGCAGTTCTCTCAGGGGTCCGAATCAGCCCCAGCATTTT. This rearrangement joins TRBV7-9 to TRBJ1-5; a possible D gene is TRBD1 (6 bases). The CDR3 is 15 amino acids. Trimming took off 6 bases at V and 4 bases at J, with 16 bases between the two ends. Per the germline V gene, CDR1 is SEHNR and CDR2 is FQNEAQ (reference sequence).

Remarks on this clone: Other DNA sequences within the sample encode an identical CDR3. This chain connects TRBV5-1 to TRBJ2-3, with 7 bases matching TRBD2. Trimming removed 0 bases from V and 0 bases from J; junction bases left unmatched: 1. The CDR3 runs 15 residues. CDR1 SGHRS and CDR2 YFSETQ come from the germline V gene. Here the CDR3 DNA reads TGCGCCAGCAGCTTGGCTAGCGGAAGCACAGATACGCAGTATTTT. It yields the protein CASSLASGSTDTQYF.

The V and J genes are TRBV23-1 and TRBJ2-1, with TRBD2 matching over 7 bases. TRBV23-1 is known as an ORF, though its function is uncertain. The CDR3 has 16 amino acids. The V and J ends lost 8 bases and 5 bases, in that order; junction bases with no gene match: 15. In DNA, the CDR3 is TGCGCCAGCCCCCCCGCGGAGCGGGGCTCGAACAATGAGCAGTTCTTC. Its translation is CASPPAERGSNNEQFF.

This chain uses TRBV10-1 with TRBJ2-1; either TRBD1 or TRBD2 may fit D (5 bases each). Germline assignment: CDR1 WNHNN and CDR2 SYGVQD (reference sequence). CDR3 length: 13 amino acids. Trimming cost V 11 bases and J 7 bases, with 18 bases left between them. DNA for the CDR3: TGCGCCCAAACCGGGACCCCGATTAATGAGCAGTTCTTC. Amino acid sequence: CAQTGTPINEQFF.

The V call is TRBV19, the J call TRBJ1-1; a possible D gene is TRBD1 (5 bases). Trimming stripped 5 bases from V and 0 bases from J, with 13 bases between. CDR1 and CDR2 from the germline V gene are LNHDA and SQIVND (reference sequence). There are 15 residues in the CDR3. The CDR3 DNA reads as TGTGCCAGTAGTCCCTCGGGACGTGTGAACACTGAAGCTTTCTTT. Protein product: CASSPSGRVNTEAFF.

This rearrangement joins TRBV29-1 to TRBJ2-7, with no clear D. CDR1 is SQVTM and CDR2 is ANQGSEA in the germline V gene. The length of the CDR3 is 12 residues. V was shortened by 5 bases and J by 0 bases, with 8 bases between the two germline ends. CDR3 bases: TGCAGCGTTATTGAAGGCTCCTACGAGCAGTACTTC. This codes for CSVIEGSYEQYF.

CDR3 in amino acids: CASSQGRGDRGRSNNEQFF. CDR3 bases: TGCGCCAGCAGCCAAGGAAGGGGCGACAGGGGCCGCAGTAACAATGAGCAGTTCTTC. The V call is TRBV4-1, the J call TRBJ2-1; 8 positions match TRBD1. CDR1 and CDR2 from the germline V gene are MGHRA and YSYEKL. The trim removed 1 base at V and 5 bases at J, leaving 16 bases unmatched. This CDR3 is built from 19 residues.

The rearrangement links TRBV6-1 to TRBJ2-7, with D possibly being TRBD1 (5 bases). Germline loops: CDR1 MNHNS, CDR2 SASEGT. Trimming shortened V by 8 bases and J by 6 bases, and 14 bases separated the two germline ends. The CDR3 is 12 residues long. DNA for the CDR3: TGTGCCAGCGATGATCGGACAACCGAGCAGTACTTC. This translates into CASDDRTTEQYF.